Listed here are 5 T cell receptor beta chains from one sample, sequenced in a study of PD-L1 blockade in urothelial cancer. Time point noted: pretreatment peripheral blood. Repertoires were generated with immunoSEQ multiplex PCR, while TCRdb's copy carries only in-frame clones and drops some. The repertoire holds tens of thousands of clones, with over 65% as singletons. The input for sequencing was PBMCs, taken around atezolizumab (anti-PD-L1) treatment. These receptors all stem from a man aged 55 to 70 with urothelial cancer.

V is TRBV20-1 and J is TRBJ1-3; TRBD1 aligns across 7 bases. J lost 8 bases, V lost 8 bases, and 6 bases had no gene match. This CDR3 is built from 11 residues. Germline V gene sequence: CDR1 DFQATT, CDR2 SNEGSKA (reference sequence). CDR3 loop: CSSYRGDTIYF. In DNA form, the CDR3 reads TGCAGTTCGTACAGGGGAGACACCATATATTTT.

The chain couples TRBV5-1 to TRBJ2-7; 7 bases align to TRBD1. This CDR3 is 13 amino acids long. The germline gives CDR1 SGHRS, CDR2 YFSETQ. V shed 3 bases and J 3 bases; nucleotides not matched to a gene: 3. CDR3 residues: CASSYDRDYEQYF. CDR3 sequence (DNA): TGCGCCAGCAGCTACGACAGGGACTACGAGCAGTACTTC.

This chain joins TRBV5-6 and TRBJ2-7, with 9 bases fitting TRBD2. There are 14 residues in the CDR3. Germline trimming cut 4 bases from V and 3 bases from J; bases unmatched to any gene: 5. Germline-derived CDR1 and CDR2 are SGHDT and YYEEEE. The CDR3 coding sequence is TGTGCCAGCAGCGCCGGGACTAGCCACTACGAGCAGTACTTC. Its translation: CASSAGTSHYEQYF.

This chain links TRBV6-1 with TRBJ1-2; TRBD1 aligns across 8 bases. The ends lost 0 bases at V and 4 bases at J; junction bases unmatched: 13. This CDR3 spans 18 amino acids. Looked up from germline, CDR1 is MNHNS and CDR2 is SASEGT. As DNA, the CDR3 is TGTGCCAGCAGTGAAGCGATAGATGCGGCAGGGGGCTTCTATGGCTACACCTTC. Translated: CASSEAIDAAGGFYGYTF.

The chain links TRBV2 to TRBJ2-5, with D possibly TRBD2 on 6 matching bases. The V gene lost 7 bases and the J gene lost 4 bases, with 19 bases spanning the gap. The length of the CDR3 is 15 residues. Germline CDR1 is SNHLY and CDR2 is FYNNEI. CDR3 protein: CASILTDRGGETQYF. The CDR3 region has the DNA TGTGCCAGCATTTTGACAGACCGGGGAGGAGAGACCCAGTACTTC.